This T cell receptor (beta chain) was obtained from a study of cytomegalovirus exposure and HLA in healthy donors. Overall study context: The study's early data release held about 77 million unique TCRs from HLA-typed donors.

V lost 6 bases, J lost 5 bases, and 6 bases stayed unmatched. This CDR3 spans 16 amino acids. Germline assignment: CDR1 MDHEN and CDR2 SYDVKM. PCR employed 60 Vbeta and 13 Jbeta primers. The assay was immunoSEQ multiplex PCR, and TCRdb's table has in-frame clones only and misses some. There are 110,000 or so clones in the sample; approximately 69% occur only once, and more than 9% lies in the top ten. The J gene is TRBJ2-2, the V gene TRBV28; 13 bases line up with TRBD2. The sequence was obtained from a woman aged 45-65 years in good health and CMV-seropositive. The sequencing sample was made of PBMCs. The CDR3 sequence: CASRRTSGSRTGELFF. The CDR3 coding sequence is TGTGCCAGCAGAAGGACTAGCGGGAGTAGAACCGGGGAGCTGTTTTTT.